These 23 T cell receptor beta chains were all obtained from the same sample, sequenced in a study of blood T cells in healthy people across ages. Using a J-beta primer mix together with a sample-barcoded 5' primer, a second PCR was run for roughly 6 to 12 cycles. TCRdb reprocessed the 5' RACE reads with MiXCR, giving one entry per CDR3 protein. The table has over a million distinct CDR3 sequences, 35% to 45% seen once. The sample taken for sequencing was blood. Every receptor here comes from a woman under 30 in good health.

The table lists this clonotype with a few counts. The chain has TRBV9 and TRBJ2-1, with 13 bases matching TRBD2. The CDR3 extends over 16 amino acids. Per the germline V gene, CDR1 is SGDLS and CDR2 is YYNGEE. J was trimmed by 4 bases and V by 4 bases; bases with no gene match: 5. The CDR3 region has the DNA TGTGCCAGCAGCTCTCGACTAGCGGGAGGTTACAATGAGCAGTTCTTC. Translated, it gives CASSSRLAGGYNEQFF.

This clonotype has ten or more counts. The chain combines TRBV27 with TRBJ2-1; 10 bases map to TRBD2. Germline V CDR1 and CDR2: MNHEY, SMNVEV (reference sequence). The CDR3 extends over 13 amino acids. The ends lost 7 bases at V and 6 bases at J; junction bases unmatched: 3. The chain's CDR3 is CASTLAGVNEQFF. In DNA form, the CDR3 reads TGTGCCAGCACCCTAGCGGGAGTCAATGAGCAGTTCTTC.

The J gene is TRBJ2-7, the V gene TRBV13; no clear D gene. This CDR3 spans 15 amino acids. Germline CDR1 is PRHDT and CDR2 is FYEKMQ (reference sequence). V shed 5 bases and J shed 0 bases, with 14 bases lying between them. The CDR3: CASSLLAQVSYEQYF. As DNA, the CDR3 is TGTGCCAGCAGCCTTCTGGCCCAGGTCTCCTACGAGCAGTACTTC.

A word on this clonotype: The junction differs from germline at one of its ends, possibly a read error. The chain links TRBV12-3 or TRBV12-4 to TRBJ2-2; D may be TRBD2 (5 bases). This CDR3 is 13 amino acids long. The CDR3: CASGWRDTGELFF. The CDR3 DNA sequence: TGCGCCAGCGGCTGGCGGGACACCGGGGAGCTGTTTTTT.

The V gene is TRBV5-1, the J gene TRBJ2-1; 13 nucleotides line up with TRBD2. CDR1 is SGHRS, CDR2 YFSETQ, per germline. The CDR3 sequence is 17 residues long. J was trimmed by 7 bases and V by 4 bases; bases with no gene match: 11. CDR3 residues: CASSARLAGGKKNEQFF. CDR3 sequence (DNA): TGCGCCAGCAGCGCCCGACTAGCGGGGGGAAAAAAAAATGAGCAGTTCTTC.

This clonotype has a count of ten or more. The CDR3 here is CASGFTNTAYNEQFF. CDR3 DNA sequence: TGTGCCAGCGGATTTACGAACACGGCCTACAATGAGCAGTTCTTC. This rearrangement joins TRBV7-3 to TRBJ2-1; D remains ambiguous. The length of the CDR3 is 15 residues. Germline-derived CDR1 and CDR2 are SGHTA and FQGTGA. The V and J ends lost 8 bases and 2 bases respectively, with 16 bases between them.

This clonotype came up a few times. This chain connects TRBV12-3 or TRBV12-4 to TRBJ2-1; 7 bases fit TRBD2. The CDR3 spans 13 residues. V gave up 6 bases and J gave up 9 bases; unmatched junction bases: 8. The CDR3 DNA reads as TGTGCCAGCAGCCCGGGGGGATCGGCTGAGCAGTTCTTC. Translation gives CASSPGGSAEQFF.

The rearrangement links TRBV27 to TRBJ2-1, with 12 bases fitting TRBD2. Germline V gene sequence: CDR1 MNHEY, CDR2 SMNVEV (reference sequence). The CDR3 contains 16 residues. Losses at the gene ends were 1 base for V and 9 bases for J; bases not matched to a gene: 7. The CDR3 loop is CASSLFLAGGLIEQFF. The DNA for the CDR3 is TGTGCCAGCAGTTTATTCCTAGCGGGAGGGCTAATTGAGCAGTTCTTC.

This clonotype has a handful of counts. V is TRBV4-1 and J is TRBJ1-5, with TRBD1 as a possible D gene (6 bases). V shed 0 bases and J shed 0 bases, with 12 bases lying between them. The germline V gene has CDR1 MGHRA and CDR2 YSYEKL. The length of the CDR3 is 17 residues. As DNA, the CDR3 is TGCGCCAGCAGCCAAGACTGGACAGCGGATAGCAATCAGCCCCAGCATTTT. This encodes CASSQDWTADSNQPQHF.

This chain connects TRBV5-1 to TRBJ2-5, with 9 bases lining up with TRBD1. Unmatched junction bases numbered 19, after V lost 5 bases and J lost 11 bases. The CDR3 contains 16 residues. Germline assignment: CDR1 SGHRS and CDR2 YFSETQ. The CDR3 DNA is TGCGCCAGCAGGGTGACAGGGGGGTTCGGCTACAATGAGCAGTACTTC. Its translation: CASRVTGGFGYNEQYF.

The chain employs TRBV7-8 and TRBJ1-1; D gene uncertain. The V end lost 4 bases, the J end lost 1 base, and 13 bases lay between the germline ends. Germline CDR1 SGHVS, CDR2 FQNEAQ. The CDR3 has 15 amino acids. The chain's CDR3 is CASSSRLGRNTEAFF. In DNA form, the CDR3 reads TGTGCCAGCAGCTCAAGATTAGGTAGGAACACTGAAGCTTTCTTT.

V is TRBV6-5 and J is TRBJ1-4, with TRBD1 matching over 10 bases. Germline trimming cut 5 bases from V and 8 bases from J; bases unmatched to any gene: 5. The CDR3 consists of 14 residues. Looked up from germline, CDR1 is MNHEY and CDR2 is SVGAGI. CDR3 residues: CASSGDRGLEKLFF. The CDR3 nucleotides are TGTGCCAGCAGTGGGGACAGGGGATTAGAAAAACTGTTTTTT.

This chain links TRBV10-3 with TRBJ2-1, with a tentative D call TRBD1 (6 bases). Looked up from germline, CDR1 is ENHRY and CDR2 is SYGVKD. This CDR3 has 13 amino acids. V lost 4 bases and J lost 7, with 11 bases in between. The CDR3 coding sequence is TGTGCCATCAGTGGTGTGCAGGGGAATGAGCAGTTCTTC. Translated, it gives CAISGVQGNEQFF.

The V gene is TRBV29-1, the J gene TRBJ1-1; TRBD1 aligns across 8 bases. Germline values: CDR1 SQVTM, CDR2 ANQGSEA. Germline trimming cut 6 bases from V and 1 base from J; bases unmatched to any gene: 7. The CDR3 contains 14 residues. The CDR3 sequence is CSVKRQGTNTEAFF. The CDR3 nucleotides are TGCAGCGTAAAAAGACAGGGGACGAACACTGAAGCTTTCTTT.

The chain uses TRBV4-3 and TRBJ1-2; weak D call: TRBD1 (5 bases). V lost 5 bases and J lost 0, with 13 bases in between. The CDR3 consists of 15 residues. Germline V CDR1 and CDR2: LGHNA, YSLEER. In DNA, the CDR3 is TGCGCCAGCAGCAGGGGACCCCCTACTAACTATGGCTACACCTTC. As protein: CASSRGPPTNYGYTF.

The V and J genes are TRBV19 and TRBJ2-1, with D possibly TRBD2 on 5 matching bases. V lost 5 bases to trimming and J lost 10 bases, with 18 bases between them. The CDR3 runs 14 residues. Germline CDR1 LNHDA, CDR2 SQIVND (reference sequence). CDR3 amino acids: CASSPRTLSGEQFF. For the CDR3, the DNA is TGTGCCAGTAGTCCTCGGACTCTCTCGGGAGAGCAGTTCTTC.

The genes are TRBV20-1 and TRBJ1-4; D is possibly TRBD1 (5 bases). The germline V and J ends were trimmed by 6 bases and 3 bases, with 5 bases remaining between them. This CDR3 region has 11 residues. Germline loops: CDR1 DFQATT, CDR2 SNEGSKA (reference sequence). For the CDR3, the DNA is TGCAGTGCACAGGCTAATGAAAAACTGTTTTTT. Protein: CSAQANEKLFF.

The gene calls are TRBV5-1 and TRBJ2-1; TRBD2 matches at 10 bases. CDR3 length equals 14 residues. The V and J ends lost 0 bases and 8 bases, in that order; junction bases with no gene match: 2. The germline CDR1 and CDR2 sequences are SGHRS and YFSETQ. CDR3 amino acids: CASSLDLAGDEQFF. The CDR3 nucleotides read TGCGCCAGCAGCTTGGACCTAGCGGGAGATGAGCAGTTCTTC.

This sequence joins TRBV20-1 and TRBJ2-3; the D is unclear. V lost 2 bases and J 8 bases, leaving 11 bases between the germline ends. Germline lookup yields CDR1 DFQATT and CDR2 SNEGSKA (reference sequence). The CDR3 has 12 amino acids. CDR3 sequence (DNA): TGCAGTGCTAGATCTCCGACGGCTACGCAGTATTTT. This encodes CSARSPTATQYF.

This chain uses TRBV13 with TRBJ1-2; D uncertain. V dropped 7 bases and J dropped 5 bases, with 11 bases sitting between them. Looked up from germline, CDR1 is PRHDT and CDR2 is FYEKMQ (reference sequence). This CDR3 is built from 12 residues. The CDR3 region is CASNVDKYGYTF. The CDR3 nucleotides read TGTGCCAGCAACGTCGACAAGTATGGCTACACCTTC.

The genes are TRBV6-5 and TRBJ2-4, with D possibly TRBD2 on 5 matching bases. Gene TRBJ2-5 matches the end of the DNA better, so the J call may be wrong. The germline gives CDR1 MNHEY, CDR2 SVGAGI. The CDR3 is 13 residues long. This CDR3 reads CASSYTRRETQYF. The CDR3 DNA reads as TGTGCCAGCAGTTACACAAGGAGGGAGACCCAGTACTTC.

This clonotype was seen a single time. The CDR3 region is CASSLRGSDDYGYTF. The CDR3 nucleotides read TGCGCCAGCAGCTTGCGCGGGTCGGACGACTATGGCTACACCTTC. This sequence joins TRBV5-1 and TRBJ1-2; no definite D call. CDR1 and CDR2 (germline): SGHRS, YFSETQ. This CDR3 comprises 15 residues. Trimming took 1 base from V and 3 from J, leaving 13 bases between them.

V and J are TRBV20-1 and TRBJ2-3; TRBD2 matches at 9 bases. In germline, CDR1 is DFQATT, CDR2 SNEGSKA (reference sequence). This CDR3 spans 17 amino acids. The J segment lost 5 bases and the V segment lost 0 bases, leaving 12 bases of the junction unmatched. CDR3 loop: CSARDLFLAGRQDTQYF. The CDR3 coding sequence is TGCAGTGCTAGAGATCTCTTTCTAGCGGGGCGCCAAGATACGCAGTATTTT.